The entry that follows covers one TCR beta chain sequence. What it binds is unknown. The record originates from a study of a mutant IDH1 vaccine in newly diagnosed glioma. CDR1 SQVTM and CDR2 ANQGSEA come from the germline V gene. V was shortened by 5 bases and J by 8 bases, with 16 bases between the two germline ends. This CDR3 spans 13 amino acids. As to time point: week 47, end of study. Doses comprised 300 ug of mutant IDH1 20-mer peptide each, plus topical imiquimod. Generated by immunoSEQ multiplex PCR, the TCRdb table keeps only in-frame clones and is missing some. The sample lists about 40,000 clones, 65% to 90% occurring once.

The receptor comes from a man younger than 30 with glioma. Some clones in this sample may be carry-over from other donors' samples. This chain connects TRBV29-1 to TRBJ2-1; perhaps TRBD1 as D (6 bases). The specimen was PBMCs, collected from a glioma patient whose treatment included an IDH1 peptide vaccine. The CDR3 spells CSVFETGKYEQFF. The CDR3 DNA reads TGCAGCGTTTTCGAGACAGGCAAGTATGAGCAGTTCTTC.